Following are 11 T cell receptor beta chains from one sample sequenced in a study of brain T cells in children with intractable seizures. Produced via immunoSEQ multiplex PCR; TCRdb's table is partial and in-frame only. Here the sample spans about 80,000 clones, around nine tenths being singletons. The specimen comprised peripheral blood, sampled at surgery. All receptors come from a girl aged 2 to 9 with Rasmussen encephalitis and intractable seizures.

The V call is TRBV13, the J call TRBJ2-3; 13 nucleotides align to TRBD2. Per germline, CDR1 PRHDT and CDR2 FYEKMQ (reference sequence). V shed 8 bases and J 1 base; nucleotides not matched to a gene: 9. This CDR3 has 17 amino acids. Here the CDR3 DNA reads TGTGCCAGCGACGGGACTAGCGGGAAGGGCGGCACAGATACGCAGTATTTT. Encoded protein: CASDGTSGKGGTDTQYF.

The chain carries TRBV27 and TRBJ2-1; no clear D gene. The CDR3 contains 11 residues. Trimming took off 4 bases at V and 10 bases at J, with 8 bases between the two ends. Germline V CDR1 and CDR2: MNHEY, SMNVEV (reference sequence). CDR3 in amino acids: CASSSRWEQFF. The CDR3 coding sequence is TGTGCCAGCAGTTCCCGATGGGAGCAGTTCTTC.

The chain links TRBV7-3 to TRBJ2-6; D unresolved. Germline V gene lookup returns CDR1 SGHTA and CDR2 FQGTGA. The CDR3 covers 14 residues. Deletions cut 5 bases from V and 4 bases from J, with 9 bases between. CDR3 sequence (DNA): TGTGCCAGCAGCCCGTCAGCCGGGGCCAACGTCCTGACTTTC. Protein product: CASSPSAGANVLTF.

The CDR3 protein is CASTPTDYNSPLHF. DNA of the CDR3: TGTGCCAGCACCCCGACTGACTATAATTCACCCCTCCACTTT. The genes are TRBV25-1 and TRBJ1-6; no reliable D call. The CDR3 totals 14 residues. The V and J ends lost 7 bases and 3 bases respectively, with 10 bases between them. CDR1 and CDR2 (germline): MGHDK, SYGVNS.

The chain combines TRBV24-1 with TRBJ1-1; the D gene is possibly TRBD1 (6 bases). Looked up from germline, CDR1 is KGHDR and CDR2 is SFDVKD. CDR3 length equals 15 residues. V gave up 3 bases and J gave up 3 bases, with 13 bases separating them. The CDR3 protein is CATSDARGQHTEAFF. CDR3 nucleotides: TGTGCCACCAGTGATGCCCGAGGACAGCACACTGAAGCTTTCTTT.

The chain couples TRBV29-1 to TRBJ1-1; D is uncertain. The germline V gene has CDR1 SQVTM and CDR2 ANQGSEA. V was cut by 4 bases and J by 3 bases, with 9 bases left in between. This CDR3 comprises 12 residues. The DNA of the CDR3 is TGCAGCGTTGTGGGAACGTACACTGAAGCTTTCTTT. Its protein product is CSVVGTYTEAFF.

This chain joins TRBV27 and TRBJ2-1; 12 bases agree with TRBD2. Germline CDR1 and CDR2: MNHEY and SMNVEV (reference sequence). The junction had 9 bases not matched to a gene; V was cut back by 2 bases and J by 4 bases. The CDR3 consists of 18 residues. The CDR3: CASSLIASLAGGYNEQFF. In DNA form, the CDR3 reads TGTGCCAGCAGTTTAATCGCCTCCCTAGCGGGGGGGTACAATGAGCAGTTCTTC.

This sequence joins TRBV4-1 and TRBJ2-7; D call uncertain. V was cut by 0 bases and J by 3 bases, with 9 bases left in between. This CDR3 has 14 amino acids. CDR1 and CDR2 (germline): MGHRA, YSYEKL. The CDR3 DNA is TGCGCCAGCAGCCAAGATTCAGCCTACTACGAGCAGTACTTC. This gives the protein CASSQDSAYYEQYF.

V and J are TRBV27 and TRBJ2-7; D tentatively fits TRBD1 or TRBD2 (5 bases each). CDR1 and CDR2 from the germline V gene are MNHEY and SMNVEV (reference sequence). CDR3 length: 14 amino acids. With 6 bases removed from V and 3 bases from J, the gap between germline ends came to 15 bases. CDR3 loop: CASSRTGRFYEQYF. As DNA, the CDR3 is TGTGCCAGCAGCCGCACGGGACGATTCTACGAGCAGTACTTC.

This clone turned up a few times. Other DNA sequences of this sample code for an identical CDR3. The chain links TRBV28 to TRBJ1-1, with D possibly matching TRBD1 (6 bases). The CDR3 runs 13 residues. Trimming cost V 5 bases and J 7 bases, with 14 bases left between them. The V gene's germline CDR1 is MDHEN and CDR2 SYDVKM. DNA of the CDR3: TGTGCCAGCAGTCCTCGGGGGCAGGTTGAAGCTTTCTTT. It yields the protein CASSPRGQVEAFF.

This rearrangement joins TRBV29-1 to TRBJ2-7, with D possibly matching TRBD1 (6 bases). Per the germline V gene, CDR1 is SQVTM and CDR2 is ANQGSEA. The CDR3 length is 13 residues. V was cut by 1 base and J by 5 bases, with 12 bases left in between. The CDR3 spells CSVEADDRNEQYF. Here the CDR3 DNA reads TGCAGCGTTGAAGCCGACGACAGGAACGAGCAGTACTTC.